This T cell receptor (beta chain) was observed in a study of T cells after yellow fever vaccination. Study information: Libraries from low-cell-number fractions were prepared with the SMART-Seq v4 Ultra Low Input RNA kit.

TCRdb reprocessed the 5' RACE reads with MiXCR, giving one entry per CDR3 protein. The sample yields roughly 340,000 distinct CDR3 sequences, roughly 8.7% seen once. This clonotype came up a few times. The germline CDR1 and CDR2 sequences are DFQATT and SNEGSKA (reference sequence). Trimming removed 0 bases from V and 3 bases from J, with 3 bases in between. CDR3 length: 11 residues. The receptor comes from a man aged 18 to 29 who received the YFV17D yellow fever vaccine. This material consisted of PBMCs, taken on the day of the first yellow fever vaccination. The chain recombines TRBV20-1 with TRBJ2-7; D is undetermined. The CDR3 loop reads CSARDIYEQYF. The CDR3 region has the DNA TGCAGTGCTAGAGATATCTACGAGCAGTACTTC.